A selection of T cell receptor beta chains follows, all from one sample in a study of blood T cell repertoires in COVID-19. The method was immunoSEQ multiplex PCR; TCRdb's version includes in-frame clones alone and lacks a portion of them. The sample holds approximately 100,000 clones, 65% to 90% seen once. Source material: peripheral blood. These receptors all come from a woman over 75 with active or convalescent COVID-19. The CDR3 runs from the conserved cysteine through the conserved F or W. D genes are given only for firm matches. A row's size may be missing; if present it is once, few, many or a size class.

d_gene,abundance,j_gene,v_gene,CDR3nt,CDR3aa
NA,NA,TRBJ2-2,TRBV23-1,TGCGCCAGCAGTCACCGGAATAAGGAGCTAACGAACACCGGGGAGCTGTTTTTT,CASSHRNKELTNTGELFF
NA,few,TRBJ1-2,TRBV6-5,TGTGCCAGCAGTTCACTAAAACAGGGCTATGGCTACACCTTC,CASSSLKQGYGYTF
NA,NA,TRBJ1-4,TRBV18,TGTGCCAGCTCACTCCCTACAACTAATGAAAAACTGTTTTTT,CASSLPTTNEKLFF
NA,once,TRBJ2-1,TRBV19,TGTGCCAGTAGTTCCGGGACACGTACCTACAATGAGCAGTTCTTC,CASSSGTRTYNEQFF
NA,NA,TRBJ2-2,TRBV27,TGTGCCAGCAGTCTCAGGACGAACACCGGGGAGCTGTTTTTT,CASSLRTNTGELFF
TRBD2,NA,TRBJ2-1,TRBV29-1,TGCAGCGTTGAGAGACTAGCGGGAGCTATGAGCTCCTACAATGAGCAGTTCTTC,CSVERLAGAMSSYNEQFF
TRBD2,NA,TRBJ2-2,TRBV5-4,TGTGCCAGCAGCACAGGACTAGAAATGAACACCGGGGAGCTGTTTTTT,CASSTGLEMNTGELFF
NA,NA,TRBJ1-1,TRBV6-5,TGTGCCAGCAGTTACTACTCTTGGACAGCGAACACTGAAGCTTTCTTT,CASSYYSWTANTEAFF
TRBD2,once,TRBJ2-5,TRBV12-3/TRBV12-4,TGTGCCAGCAGTTTTGGCGGGAGGGAGACCCAGTACTTC,CASSFGGRETQYF
TRBD2,NA,TRBJ2-1,TRBV6-5,TGTGCCAGCAGTCTAGCGGGGGCAAATGAGCAGTTCTTC,CASSLAGANEQFF
NA,NA,TRBJ2-3,TRBV5-1,TGCGCCAGCAGCTTGGCCCAACCGGGGGCAGATACGCAGTATTTT,CASSLAQPGADTQYF
NA,NA,TRBJ1-3,TRBV5-1,TGCGCCAGCAGTCTGGGGAGCTCTGGAAACACCATATATTTT,CASSLGSSGNTIYF
NA,NA,TRBJ1-1,TRBV5-1,TGCGCCAGCAGCCTAACCCAGGGGAACACTGAAGCTTTCTTT,CASSLTQGNTEAFF
NA,NA,TRBJ2-2,TRBV11-3,TGTGCCAGCAGCTTAATCTCCGGGGACACCGGGGAGCTGTTTTTT,CASSLISGDTGELFF
NA,once,TRBJ1-5,TRBV28,TGTGCCAGCCGAACTTCGTATAGCAATCAGCCCCAGCATTTT,CASRTSYSNQPQHF
TRBD1,NA,TRBJ1-2,TRBV30,TGTGCCCGCGGGACAGGGGGCGCCAACTATGGCTACACCTTC,CARGTGGANYGYTF
NA,NA,TRBJ2-3,TRBV11-3,TGTGCCAGCAGCTTAGGAGGGATTGGGGATACGCAGTATTTT,CASSLGGIGDTQYF
TRBD1,NA,TRBJ1-2,TRBV7-9,TGTGCCAGCAGCTCAGGACAGGGGGACTATGGCTACACCTTC,CASSSGQGDYGYTF
TRBD1,NA,TRBJ2-2,TRBV6-6,TGTGCCAGCACGAGACAGGGGGAAATGGGCGGGGAGCTGTTTTTT,CASTRQGEMGGELFF
TRBD2,few,TRBJ2-1,TRBV14,TGTGCCAGCAGCCGCTTTTCGAGCAGCGGGGTAACCTACAATGAGCAGTTCTTC,CASSRFSSSGVTYNEQFF
TRBD1,NA,TRBJ1-6,TRBV18,TGTGCCAGCTCACCGTTCCCGGGACAGGGGCAAGGTTCACCCCTCCACTTT,CASSPFPGQGQGSPLHF
NA,few,TRBJ1-5,TRBV7-9,TGTGCCAGCAGCTTAGACAGGGTTGGCAATCAGCCCCAGCATTTT,CASSLDRVGNQPQHF
TRBD1,NA,TRBJ2-1,TRBV18,TGTGCCAGCTCACCGCAGCCGGGACAGGGGGCTTTCAATGAGCAGTTCTTC,CASSPQPGQGAFNEQFF
NA,NA,TRBJ1-4,TRBV9,TGTGCCAGCAGCGTAGCTGGCAGGGCCAATGAAAAACTGTTTTTT,CASSVAGRANEKLFF
TRBD2,NA,TRBJ2-1,TRBV6-2/TRBV6-3,TGTGCCAGCAGTAGCCAAGAAGCGGGACCATACAATGAGCAGTTCTTC,CASSSQEAGPYNEQFF
TRBD1,NA,TRBJ2-5,TRBV6-5,TGTGCCAGCAGTCCGACAGGGTTCTGGGAGACCCAGTACTTC,CASSPTGFWETQYF
NA,NA,TRBJ1-5,TRBV19,TGTGCCAGTAGCTCAAAACAGGGCTTCGGCAATCAGCCCCAGCATTTT,CASSSKQGFGNQPQHF
TRBD2,NA,TRBJ2-1,TRBV9,TGTGCCAGCAGCGTAGCTACGCAGGGGACTAGCGGGAGGGCCGGTTCCTACAATGAGCAGTTCTTC,CASSVATQGTSGRAGSYNEQFF
NA,NA,TRBJ1-1,TRBV7-2,TGTGCCAGCAGCCCAGGACAGTTCACTGAAGCTTTCTTT,CASSPGQFTEAFF
NA,NA,TRBJ2-7,TRBV27,TGTGCCAGCAGTTTTATGGGGGGAACCTCCTACGAGCAGTACTTC,CASSFMGGTSYEQYF
TRBD1,NA,TRBJ1-5,TRBV6-6,TGTGCCACCGAACGGGCAGGGGGAAATCAGCCCCAGCATTTT,CATERAGGNQPQHF
TRBD1,NA,TRBJ1-3,TRBV5-6,TGTGCCAGCAGCTCCACCCGACAGGGGGCTGTAGCTGGAAACACCATATATTTT,CASSSTRQGAVAGNTIYF
NA,few,TRBJ1-1,TRBV5-1,TGCGCCAGCAACCCGGGACACGGAAAGAACACTGAAGCTTTCTTT,CASNPGHGKNTEAFF
TRBD1,once,TRBJ1-5,TRBV7-9,TGTGCCAGCAGCCCCATCCTGACAGGGCTTAGCAATCAGCCCCAGCATTTT,CASSPILTGLSNQPQHF
NA,NA,TRBJ1-3,TRBV5-4,TGTGCCAGCAGCCACGACGGGAACTCTGGAAACACCATATATTTT,CASSHDGNSGNTIYF
NA,NA,TRBJ2-3,TRBV6-4,TGTGCCAGCAGTGTTATAGGGGGTGCTAGCACAGATACGCAGTATTTT,CASSVIGGASTDTQYF
TRBD1,NA,TRBJ2-1,TRBV27,TGTGCCAGCAGTTTAAGGACAGGCGTCTACAATGAGCAGTTCTTC,CASSLRTGVYNEQFF
TRBD1,NA,TRBJ1-5,TRBV30,TGTGCCTGGAGTCAGGAACAGGGGGGCCAGCCCCAGCATTTT,CAWSQEQGGQPQHF
NA,NA,TRBJ1-2,TRBV5-6,TGTGCCAGCAGCCGGCAGAGGGCTGATGGCTACACCTTC,CASSRQRADGYTF
NA,NA,TRBJ2-1,TRBV6-6,TGTGCCACTCATACGGACGAGCGGACGGCGTACAATGAGCAGTTCTTC,CATHTDERTAYNEQFF
TRBD2,NA,TRBJ2-1,TRBV4-1,TGCGCCAGCAGCCGAGCTCCACGGCTAGCGGGAGTGGCTGCAATAAATGAGCAGTTCTTC,CASSRAPRLAGVAAINEQFF
TRBD2,NA,TRBJ2-2,TRBV2,TGTGCCAGCAGTACCAGCGGGAGGTCAGGCGGGGAGCTGTTTTTT,CASSTSGRSGGELFF
NA,few,TRBJ2-3,TRBV6-5,TGTGCCAGCAGTTCTGGGCTTTCGCAGTATTTT,CASSSGLSQYF
NA,few,TRBJ1-1,TRBV19,TGTGCCAGTAAAGGCAGGGAGGACACTGAAGCTTTCTTT,CASKGREDTEAFF
TRBD2,NA,TRBJ2-7,TRBV28,TGTGCCAGCGGGACTAGCGGAGTTTACAGGGGTTCCTACGAGCAGTACTTC,CASGTSGVYRGSYEQYF
NA,NA,TRBJ2-7,TRBV15,TGTGCCACCAGCAGAGACAGGGTCTCCTACGAGCAGTACTTC,CATSRDRVSYEQYF
NA,NA,TRBJ1-1,TRBV14,TGTGCCAGCAGCCAAGTTAGTTACGCTTTCTTT,CASSQVSYAFF
NA,NA,TRBJ2-4,TRBV19,TGTGCCAGTAGTCCCCTAATAGCCAAAAACATTCAGTACTTC,CASSPLIAKNIQYF
NA,NA,TRBJ1-2,TRBV19,TGTGCCAGTAGCCGCTGGGGACAAACTAACTATGGCTACACCTTC,CASSRWGQTNYGYTF